These 30 T cell receptor beta chains originate from one sample sequenced in a study of T cells after yellow fever vaccination. TCRdb redid the calling of the 5' RACE reads with MiXCR, one entry per CDR3 protein. The table records around 300,000 distinct CDR3 sequences, 3.5% to 4.5% of them present only once. The sequencing here drew on PBMCs, taken 15 days after the yellow fever booster vaccination. The source is a man aged 18 to 35 who received the YFV17D yellow fever vaccine.

In this sample, this clonotype turned up many times. This sequence joins TRBV5-5 and TRBJ2-3; D is uncertain. Deletions cut 4 bases from V and 2 bases from J, with 14 bases between. Germline V CDR1 and CDR2: SGHKS, YYEKEE (reference sequence). The CDR3 is 15 residues long. This CDR3 reads CASSVGAADTDTQYF. As DNA, the CDR3 is TGTGCCAGCAGCGTGGGCGCGGCTGACACAGATACGCAGTATTTT.

There are a few counts of this clonotype. The chain uses TRBV5-1 and TRBJ1-6; D is unclear. The CDR3 has 15 amino acids. Trimming removed 5 bases from V and 8 bases from J, with 17 bases in between. Germline CDR1 SGHRS, CDR2 YFSETQ. DNA of the CDR3: TGCGCCAGCAGTTTCGACCGGGCCGTTTATTCACCCCTCCACTTT. Protein sequence: CASSFDRAVYSPLHF.

The DNA for the CDR3 is TGTGCCAGCAGCTTGGGGCCTGAGGGGTTGAACACTGAAGCTTTCTTT. Amino acids: CASSLGPEGLNTEAFF. The chain couples TRBV7-8 to TRBJ1-1; D is perhaps TRBD1 (5 bases). Trimming stripped 3 bases from V and 0 bases from J, with 14 bases between. Per the germline V gene, CDR1 is SGHVS and CDR2 is FQNEAQ. The length of the CDR3 is 16 residues.

This clonotype occurred many times. The V call is TRBV4-1, the J call TRBJ2-5, with TRBD1 matching 10 bases. CDR3 size: 15 residues. Losses at the gene ends were 2 bases for V and 4 bases for J; bases not matched to a gene: 4. Germline-derived CDR1 and CDR2 are MGHRA and YSYEKL. The CDR3 here is CASSQRDRGIETQYF. Here the CDR3 DNA reads TGCGCCAGCAGCCAACGGGACAGGGGAATAGAGACCCAGTACTTC.

This clonotype was recorded a few times. J is TRBJ2-1 and V is TRBV7-2, with 9 bases identical to TRBD2. The V and J ends lost 5 bases and 7 bases, in that order; junction bases with no gene match: 12. The CDR3 is 16 amino acids. The germline gives CDR1 SGHTA, CDR2 FQGNSA. Written as DNA, the CDR3 is TGTGCCAGCAGCCTTTCTCAGGCGGGGGGGCCGAATGAGCAGTTCTTC. Residues: CASSLSQAGGPNEQFF.

This clonotype appeared many times. The chain carries TRBV6-5 and TRBJ1-1; TRBD1 might be the D (6 bases). Germline values: CDR1 MNHEY, CDR2 SVGAGI. V lost 7 bases and J lost 0, with 12 bases in between. CDR3 length: 14 amino acids. The CDR3, as DNA: TGTGCCAGCAACTTACAGGGTCTGAACACTGAAGCTTTCTTT. This translates into CASNLQGLNTEAFF.

The J gene is TRBJ2-5, the V gene TRBV7-6; 8 nucleotides match TRBD2. Germline values: CDR1 SGHVS, CDR2 FNYEAQ. The CDR3 length is 16 residues. V shed 5 bases, J shed 2 bases, and the junction held 10 bases outside the gene matches. The CDR3 nucleotides are TGTGCCAGCAGCCCCCCCCAGCGGGGGCCTCAAGAGACCCAGTACTTC. Translation gives CASSPPQRGPQETQYF.

This sequence joins TRBV12-3 or TRBV12-4 and TRBJ1-5; the D gene is possibly TRBD1 (5 bases). V lost 7 bases to trimming and J lost 4 bases, with 14 bases between them. The CDR3 covers 14 residues. CDR3 residues: CASTRGEWNQPQHF. The CDR3 DNA reads as TGTGCCAGCACCCGAGGGGAGTGGAATCAGCCCCAGCATTTT.

This clonotype was observed many times. The chain carries TRBV7-9 and TRBJ2-7; 8 nucleotides align to TRBD2. J gave up 0 bases and V 4 bases, and 14 bases lay outside the gene matches. The V gene's germline CDR1 is SEHNR and CDR2 FQNEAQ (reference sequence). The length of the CDR3 is 18 residues. Here the CDR3 reads CASSSWGAGGPSSYEQYF. In DNA, the CDR3 is TGTGCCAGCAGCTCCTGGGGTGCGGGGGGCCCCAGCTCCTACGAGCAGTACTTC.

This clonotype showed up many times. The chain combines TRBV7-8 with TRBJ2-7; TRBD2 agrees at 11 bases. The CDR3 has 15 residues. In germline, CDR1 is SGHVS, CDR2 FQNEAQ. V was pared by 7 bases and J by 9 bases, with 14 bases of the junction left unmatched. CDR3 region: CASTQRRLAGGRQYF. CDR3 coding DNA: TGTGCCAGCACCCAACGGAGGCTAGCGGGGGGCCGGCAGTACTTC.

This clonotype was seen repeatedly, ten times or more. The chain joins TRBV10-3 to TRBJ2-2, with TRBD1 identical over 7 bases. This CDR3 is 14 amino acids long. The junction had 9 bases not matched to a gene; V was cut back by 7 bases and J by 7 bases. CDR1 is ENHRY, CDR2 SYGVKD, per germline. CDR3 nucleotides: TGTGCCATCACCCCGGGACAGACTGGCGGGGAGCTGTTTTTT. This translates into CAITPGQTGGELFF.

This clonotype appeared many times. The V gene is TRBV7-9, the J gene TRBJ1-1; possible D gene TRBD1, 5 bases. The germline V gene encodes CDR1 SEHNR and CDR2 FQNEAQ (reference sequence). The CDR3 sequence is 17 residues long. Trimming cost V 6 bases and J 0 bases, with 20 bases left between them. CDR3 region: CASSYGPGRRMNTEAFF. Written as DNA, the CDR3 is TGTGCCAGCAGTTATGGGCCGGGACGGCGCATGAACACTGAAGCTTTCTTT.

This clonotype was seen more than once but under ten times. CDR3 region: CAIRGDEQYF. As DNA, the CDR3 is TGTGCCATCAGGGGAGACGAGCAGTACTTC. The chain carries TRBV10-3 and TRBJ2-7; tentative D call: TRBD2 (5 bases). The CDR3 is 10 amino acids. Trimming took 6 bases from V and 5 from J, leaving 5 bases between them. The germline CDR1 and CDR2 sequences are ENHRY and SYGVKD.

This clonotype was seen a handful of times. V and J are TRBV7-9 and TRBJ1-6; no clear D gene. In germline, CDR1 is SEHNR, CDR2 FQNEAQ (reference sequence). The V end lost 0 bases, the J end lost 9 bases, and 6 bases lay between the germline ends. CDR3 length equals 13 residues. The CDR3 coding sequence is TGTGCCAGCAGCTTAGCGGAAGTTTCACCCCTCCACTTT. This encodes CASSLAEVSPLHF.

The chain recombines TRBV4-3 with TRBJ2-3; TRBD1 or TRBD2 may be the D gene (5 bases each). The CDR3 extends over 17 amino acids. V lost 4 bases and J 5 bases, leaving 22 bases between the germline ends. Per germline, CDR1 LGHNA and CDR2 YSLEER. CDR3 protein: CASSPLIGGPGGDTQYF. CDR3 DNA: TGCGCCAGCAGCCCCCTCATTGGGGGTCCTGGCGGAGATACGCAGTATTTT.

The V and J genes are TRBV7-9 and TRBJ2-5; D may be TRBD1 or TRBD2 (6 bases each). In germline, CDR1 is SEHNR, CDR2 FQNEAQ (reference sequence). V gave up 7 bases and J gave up 5 bases, with 14 bases separating them. The CDR3 contains 13 residues. In DNA, the CDR3 is TGTGCCAGCAAGCTGGGGGGCCTCGAGACCCAGTACTTC. Translated: CASKLGGLETQYF.

As regards this clonotype: A much larger clone lies one base from this, so it may be a read error. V gene TRBV12-3 or TRBV12-4 combines with J gene TRBJ2-3; D remains unclear. This CDR3 is built from 14 residues. V lost 3 bases to trimming and J lost 3 bases, with 10 bases between them. The CDR3 loop reads CASSFWWLTDTQYF. CDR3 sequence (DNA): TGTGCCAGCAGTTTTTGGTGGTTAACAGATACGCAGTATTTT.

This clonotype has a handful of counts. V gene TRBV2 combines with J gene TRBJ1-6; TRBD1 aligns across 9 bases. The CDR3 consists of 15 residues. In germline, CDR1 is SNHLY, CDR2 FYNNEI. V shed 4 bases, J shed 16 bases, and the junction held 14 bases outside the gene matches. The CDR3 spells CASSGSGTGSSPLHF. In DNA form, the CDR3 reads TGTGCCAGCAGTGGATCCGGGACAGGGTCTTCCCCTCTCCACTTT.

This sequence joins TRBV2 and TRBJ1-5; tentatively, D is TRBD1 (6 bases). CDR1 SNHLY and CDR2 FYNNEI come from the germline V gene. The CDR3 extends over 13 amino acids. V was shortened by 5 bases and J by 3 bases, with 8 bases between the two germline ends. The CDR3 nucleotides are TGTGCCAGCAGTTGGGACATCAATCAGCCCCAGCATTTT. This gives the protein CASSWDINQPQHF.

This clonotype was seen more than once but under ten times. The chain couples TRBV10-3 to TRBJ2-5; the D is unclear. The CDR3 length is 13 residues. Germline CDR1 reads ENHRY; CDR2 reads SYGVKD. The ends were cut back, 4 bases at V and 0 bases at J, with 6 bases in the middle. The CDR3 DNA sequence: TGTGCCATCAGTGTAGAGTACCAAGAGACCCAGTACTTC. Protein sequence: CAISVEYQETQYF.

This clonotype has just a few counts. The chain employs TRBV7-4 and TRBJ1-5; D uncertain. V was cut by 5 bases and J by 5 bases, with 19 bases left in between. The CDR3 runs to 16 residues. Germline V gene lookup returns CDR1 SGHVT and CDR2 SQSDAQ. CDR3 loop: CASSIRLGHPDQPQHF. CDR3 DNA sequence: TGTGCCAGCAGCATCCGCCTCGGTCATCCAGATCAGCCCCAGCATTTT.

In regard to this clonotype: Since the CDR3 does not end with the conserved phenylalanine or tryptophan, this likely comes from a read error. This chain links TRBV6-5 with TRBJ2-6, with D possibly being TRBD1 (6 bases). CDR1 is MNHEY and CDR2 is SVGAGI in the germline V gene. CDR3 length equals 14 residues. The ends were cut back, 8 bases at V and 0 bases at J, with 8 bases in the middle. CDR3 nucleotides: TGTGCCAGCGAGGACAGCTCTGGGGCCAACGTCCTGACTCTC. It is translated as CASEDSSGANVLTL.

This clonotype has more than one count but fewer than ten. This chain joins TRBV20-1 and TRBJ1-2; 8 bases match TRBD1. The CDR3 is made up of 14 amino acids. Germline assignment: CDR1 DFQATT and CDR2 SNEGSKA (reference sequence). V lost 2 bases, J lost 2 bases, and 4 bases stayed unmatched. CDR3 sequence: CSARLTGANYGYTF. The CDR3 nucleotides are TGCAGTGCTAGATTGACAGGGGCGAACTATGGCTACACCTTC.

This clonotype was detected only a few times. The chain joins TRBV4-3 to TRBJ1-1; D remains ambiguous. CDR1 and CDR2 from the germline V gene are LGHNA and YSLEER. The V end was cut by 0 bases, the J end by 4 bases, with 12 bases between. This CDR3 has 15 residues. In DNA form, the CDR3 reads TGCGCCAGCAGCCAAGATGAGGTCAGGCCCACTGAAGCTTTCTTT. Amino acids: CASSQDEVRPTEAFF.

Many counts were recorded for this clonotype. The gene calls are TRBV7-2 and TRBJ1-6; possible D gene TRBD1, 6 bases. Germline CDR1 reads SGHTA; CDR2 reads FQGNSA. V lost 2 bases to trimming and J lost 8 bases, with 16 bases between them. The CDR3 spans 16 residues. CDR3 sequence (DNA): TGTGCCAGCAGCTTATATCACAGGGCGTGGGATTCACCCCTCCACTTT. Its translation: CASSLYHRAWDSPLHF. The whole variable domain, filled in from reference TRBV7-2 and TRBJ1-6, reads GAGVSQSPSNKVTEKGKDVELRCDPISGHTALYWYRQSLGQGLEFLIYFQGNSAPDKSGLPSDRFSAERTGGSVSTLTIQRTQQEDSAVYLCASSLYHRAWDSPLHFGNGTRLTVT.

V is TRBV18 and J is TRBJ2-3; 7 positions agree with TRBD2. The CDR3 extends over 17 amino acids. CDR1 and CDR2 (germline): KGHSH, LQKENI. V trimming: 2 bases; J trimming: 8 bases; junction bases outside the gene matches: 16. The DNA of the CDR3 is TGTGCCAGCTCACCAGGACTAGGGGCATCCACAGTTGTTACGCAGTATTTT. It yields the protein CASSPGLGASTVVTQYF.

This clonotype was picked up many times. V gene TRBV20-1 combines with J gene TRBJ1-2, with 7 bases that match TRBD1. Germline-derived CDR1 and CDR2 are DFQATT and SNEGSKA (reference sequence). The CDR3 extends over 15 amino acids. Trimming at V came to 3 bases and at J to 2 bases, leaving 9 bases not matched to a gene. CDR3 loop: CSARRAGGENYGYTF. CDR3 nucleotides: TGCAGTGCTAGGAGGGCAGGGGGGGAAAACTATGGCTACACCTTC.

This clonotype came up many times. The rearrangement links TRBV6-5 to TRBJ2-5; D gene unclear. In germline, CDR1 is MNHEY, CDR2 SVGAGI. The CDR3 consists of 10 residues. The V end lost 8 bases, the J end lost 7 bases, and 8 bases lay between the germline ends. This CDR3 is CASGAGTQYF. CDR3 DNA: TGTGCCAGCGGCGCAGGGACCCAGTACTTC.

This clonotype was counted a few times. The genes are TRBV11-2 and TRBJ2-1; TRBD2 aligns across 12 bases. Germline V gene lookup returns CDR1 SGHAT and CDR2 FQNNGV. After removal of 5 bases from V and 8 bases from J, the junction contained 4 bases not matched to a gene. The CDR3 sequence is 14 residues long. This CDR3 is CASSPRTSGDEQFF. The CDR3 DNA reads TGTGCCAGCAGCCCGCGGACTAGCGGGGATGAGCAGTTCTTC.

This clonotype was observed a few times. V usage is TRBV7-8 and J usage is TRBJ2-7; TRBD1 aligns across 9 bases. Germline CDR1 reads SGHVS; CDR2 reads FQNEAQ. Germline trimming cut 5 bases from V and 5 bases from J; bases unmatched to any gene: 7. The CDR3 loop spans 14 amino acids. The CDR3 protein is CASSAGQGFHEQYV. The CDR3 DNA is TGTGCCAGCAGCGCGGGACAGGGTTTCCACGAGCAGTACGTC.